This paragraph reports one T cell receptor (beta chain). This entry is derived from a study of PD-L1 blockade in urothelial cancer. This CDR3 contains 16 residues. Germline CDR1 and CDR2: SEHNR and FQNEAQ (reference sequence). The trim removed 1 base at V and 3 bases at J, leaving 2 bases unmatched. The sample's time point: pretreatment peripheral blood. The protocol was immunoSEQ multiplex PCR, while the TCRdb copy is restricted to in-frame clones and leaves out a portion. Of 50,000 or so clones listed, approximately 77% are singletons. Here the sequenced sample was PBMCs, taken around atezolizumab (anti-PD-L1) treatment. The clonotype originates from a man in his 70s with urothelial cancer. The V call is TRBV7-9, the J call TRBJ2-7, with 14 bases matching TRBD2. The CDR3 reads CASSLVGTSGSYEQYF. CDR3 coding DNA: TGTGCCAGCAGCTTAGTGGGGACTAGCGGGAGCTACGAGCAGTACTTC.